The 2 T cell receptor beta chains given below trace back to one sample, sequenced in a study of follicular helper T cells after annual influenza vaccination. Assay: immunoSEQ multiplex PCR; the TCRdb copy retains only in-frame clones and omits some. The table includes 8,500 to 9,000 clones, around 80% detected once. Sample time point: 2013-2014 season, 7 days after vaccination. The specimen was CXCR5+ CD38- circulating T follicular helper cells from blood, collected 7 days after influenza vaccination. Indicated subset: circulating Tfh, non-naive CD4+CXCR5+PD-1+ (ICOS+CD38+ or ICOS-CD38-). The receptors were sampled from an adult who received the influenza vaccine.

This clone has only a few counts. The chain joins TRBV6-6 to TRBJ2-2; D may be TRBD2 (6 bases). This CDR3 spans 15 amino acids. Germline V gene data show CDR1 as MNHNY and CDR2 as SVGAGI (reference sequence). Trimming took 6 bases from V and 6 from J, leaving 17 bases between them. The CDR3 region is CASRMTAGLSGELFF. The CDR3 DNA follows: TGTGCCAGCAGGATGACAGCGGGTCTGTCCGGGGAGCTGTTTTTT.

The V call is TRBV6-5, the J call TRBJ2-1; 9 nucleotides align to TRBD2. CDR1 and CDR2 from the germline V gene are MNHEY and SVGAGI. This CDR3 is 15 amino acids long. Unmatched junction bases numbered 2, after V lost 0 bases and J lost 5 bases. The CDR3: CASSYSASGNNEQFF. The CDR3 DNA is TGTGCCAGCAGTTACTCGGCTAGCGGGAACAATGAGCAGTTCTTC.